This T cell receptor beta chain derives from a study of beta chain features in type 1 diabetes. CDR1 and CDR2 (germline): GTSNPN, SVGIG (reference sequence). This CDR3 has 14 residues. With 0 bases removed from V and 2 bases from J, the gap between germline ends came to 10 bases. Since all of the isolated RNA was reverse transcribed, expressed TCRB transcripts were what got sequenced. Repertoires were generated with immunoSEQ multiplex PCR, while TCRdb's copy carries only in-frame clones and drops some. The sample shows hundreds of thousands of clones, 12% to 15% of them seen only once. Worth noting for this clone: The antigen is undetermined.

Study-wide points: There was no resolution here of whether HLA type influences TCRB rearrangement. When VDJ junctions were examined, type 1 diabetes patients showed fewer insertions and more deletions.

Sequencing was performed on central memory CD4+ T cells from blood. The chain uses TRBV30 and TRBJ2-5, with D possibly TRBD2 on 6 matching bases. The sequence was collected from a young man in good health. The CDR3 DNA is TGTGCCTGGAGTGTACTTGGGAGGCAAGAGACCCAGTACTTC. Amino acid sequence: CAWSVLGRQETQYF.